These 10 T cell receptor beta chains share one sample of origin, sequenced in a study of T cells after yellow fever vaccination (dated by TCRdb to about 2019). The library relied on 5' RACE. TCRdb lists the instrument as Illumina HiSeq 2500. Using fastp trimming at Q25 and MiXCR clonotype assembly, TCRdb reanalyzed the public sequencing data and kept in-frame beta chains. Merged by CDR3 protein, the rows form single entries marked with the most common genes and DNA. Recorded for this sample are about 73,000 distinct CDR3 sequences; roughly 8% of them occurred a single time. Clones ranked in the top ten supply roughly 41% of the sample. What the treatment or condition label conveys for this sample: live attenuated yellow fever vaccine strain. Sequenced material: CD8+ T cells sorted from PBMCs, taken on the day of the yellow fever booster vaccination. These TCRs come from a man aged 25-40 years who received the YFV17D yellow fever vaccine.

J is TRBJ2-1 and V is TRBV7-9; 11 positions match TRBD2. Trimming cost V 10 bases and J 3 bases; bases outside gene matches: 2. The CDR3 runs 13 residues. The germline V gene encodes CDR1 SEHNR and CDR2 FQNEAQ (reference sequence). The CDR3 region is CATGTSGYNEQFF. CDR3 nucleotides: TGTGCCACCGGGACTAGCGGCTACAATGAGCAGTTCTTC.

V gene TRBV12-3 or TRBV12-4 combines with J gene TRBJ2-5; D uncertain. The CDR3 extends over 13 amino acids. Deletions cut 3 bases from V and 0 bases from J, with 5 bases between. In DNA form, the CDR3 reads TGTGCCAGCAGTTTCATGGACCAAGAGACCCAGTACTTC. Translating gives CASSFMDQETQYF.

This clonotype was seen a few times. The CDR3 nucleotides read TGTGCCAGCAGCCAAAACAGGGGCGGGGAGACCCAGTACTTC. It codes for CASSQNRGGETQYF. V usage is TRBV7-8 and J usage is TRBJ2-5; 7 positions agree with TRBD1. CDR3 length: 14 amino acids. The trim removed 5 bases at V and 5 bases at J, leaving 8 bases unmatched. CDR1 SGHVS and CDR2 FQNEAQ come from the germline V gene.

This clonotype was recorded many times. The chain uses TRBV29-1 and TRBJ2-1; 11 bases fit TRBD1. CDR1 and CDR2 from the germline V gene are SQVTM and ANQGSEA. The CDR3 contains 14 residues. Trimming cost V 6 bases and J 8 bases; bases outside gene matches: 9. In DNA, the CDR3 is TGCAGCGTAGCCGGGACAGGGGGTACCTATGAGCAGTTCTTC. It encodes CSVAGTGGTYEQFF.

The J gene is TRBJ1-5, the V gene TRBV5-1; D uncertain. V lost 1 base and J 4 bases, leaving 15 bases between the germline ends. The CDR3 runs 16 residues. Germline V CDR1 and CDR2: SGHRS, YFSETQ. The CDR3 DNA follows: TGCGCCAGCAGCTTGTCGGGTATGGACGGGAATCAGCCCCAGCATTTT. Its translation: CASSLSGMDGNQPQHF.

This clonotype occurred a few times. The gene calls are TRBV3-1 and TRBJ2-7; D remains ambiguous. The CDR3 sequence is 12 residues long. Trimming removed 1 base from V and 4 bases from J, with 5 bases in between. Per germline, CDR1 LGHDT and CDR2 YNNKEL (reference sequence). CDR3 coding DNA: TGTGCCAGCAGCCAAGTCCTGTACGAGCAGTACTTC. Translation gives CASSQVLYEQYF.

The rearrangement links TRBV5-5 to TRBJ2-1; perhaps TRBD1 as D (5 bases). The germline V gene encodes CDR1 SGHKS and CDR2 YYEKEE (reference sequence). Trimming took off 0 bases at V and 13 bases at J, with 8 bases between the two ends. The CDR3 runs 11 residues. The CDR3 DNA reads TGTGCCAGCAGCTTGGTGTGGGGCCAGTTCTTC. It encodes CASSLVWGQFF.

This clonotype was seen only a few times. The chain couples TRBV7-6 to TRBJ2-1; TRBD2 matches at 10 bases. The V gene end was trimmed by 4 bases and the J gene end by 2 bases; junction bases not matched to a gene: 8. Germline V gene sequence: CDR1 SGHVS, CDR2 FNYEAQ. The CDR3 loop spans 17 amino acids. The CDR3 is CASSSLPLAGAYNEQFF. CDR3 coding DNA: TGTGCCAGCAGCTCCCTACCCCTAGCGGGGGCCTACAATGAGCAGTTCTTC. Full variable domain (remainder filled in from reference TRBV7-6 and TRBJ2-1): GAGVSQSPRYKVTKRGQDVALRCDPISGHVSLYWYRQALGQGPEFLTYFNYEAQQDKSGLPNDRFSAERPEGSISTLTIQRTEQRDSAMYRCASSSLPLAGAYNEQFFGPGTRLTVL.

This chain links TRBV4-2 with TRBJ2-1; 10 bases line up with TRBD1. Germline assignment: CDR1 LGHNA and CDR2 YNFKEQ. V lost 5 bases, J lost 4 bases, and 8 bases stayed unmatched. This CDR3 comprises 16 residues. The CDR3 here is CASSSWGQGNYNEQFF. The DNA of the CDR3 is TGTGCCAGCAGCTCTTGGGGACAGGGGAATTACAATGAGCAGTTCTTC.

In this sample, this clonotype turned up a few times. The chain is built from TRBV20-1 and TRBJ2-5; no definite D call. Deletions cut 2 bases from V and 3 bases from J, with 16 bases between. The CDR3 runs 15 residues. Germline V gene lookup returns CDR1 DFQATT and CDR2 SNEGSKA (reference sequence). CDR3 in amino acids: CSARFDRNLKETQYF. The CDR3 DNA follows: TGCAGTGCTAGATTTGACCGAAACCTGAAAGAGACCCAGTACTTC.